This passage covers 6 T cell receptor beta chains from one sample sequenced in a study of blood T cell repertoires in COVID-19 (dated by TCRdb to the early 2020s). The library was made by the immunoSEQ multiplex PCR assay. TCRdb took this table from immuneACCESS and kept in-frame rearrangements with V and J called. Such tables lack part of the clones; where checked against another copy, unresolved V genes explain under half of the gap, and the rest is unexplained. The sample data list under 200,000 clones, and 83% of these were observed just once. In total, the top ten clones hold about 1.5% of the sample. Sequenced material: peripheral blood. The receptors originated from a human donor in a cohort sampled during active COVID-19.

CDR3 sequence reads: CASSWDRGKTQYF. The DNA of the CDR3 is TGTGCCAGCAGCTGGGACAGGGGAAAGACCCAGTACTTC. This chain connects TRBV7-2 to TRBJ2-5; 10 positions agree with TRBD1. V shed 4 bases and J 6 bases; nucleotides not matched to a gene: 2. This CDR3 spans 13 amino acids. CDR1 and CDR2 from the germline V gene are SGHTA and FQGNSA.

V is TRBV11-2 and J is TRBJ1-1; tentative D call: TRBD1 (6 bases). With 1 base removed from V and 5 bases from J, the gap between germline ends came to 11 bases. From germline, CDR1 is SGHAT and CDR2 FQNNGV. The CDR3 loop spans 14 amino acids. The CDR3 coding sequence is TGTGCCAGCAGCTTAGCAGGGGTGTATACTGAAGCTTTCTTT. It codes for CASSLAGVYTEAFF.

This clone came up once. The V call is TRBV7-9, the J call TRBJ2-7, with TRBD2 identical over 12 bases. The CDR3 is 17 amino acids. Germline assignment: CDR1 SEHNR and CDR2 FQNEAQ (reference sequence). The V gene end was trimmed by 4 bases and the J gene end by 4 bases; junction bases not matched to a gene: 11. As DNA, the CDR3 is TGTGCCAGCAGCTCCACCAATCCCGGGACTAGCGGGTACGAGCAGTACTTC. Amino acids: CASSSTNPGTSGYEQYF.

Only a few counts were recorded for this clone. The rearrangement links TRBV7-9 to TRBJ2-7; no clear D. Germline CDR1 is SEHNR and CDR2 is FQNEAQ (reference sequence). The V gene lost 1 base and the J gene lost 5 bases, with 12 bases spanning the gap. This CDR3 spans 14 amino acids. The CDR3 DNA sequence: TGTGCCAGCAGCTTAGGCCTGGGCGCCGACGAGCAGTACTTC. Translation: CASSLGLGADEQYF.

The chain is built from TRBV9 and TRBJ1-2; 9 nucleotides align to TRBD1. Germline V lookup: CDR1 SGDLS, CDR2 YYNGEE. The CDR3 totals 15 residues. With V trimmed by 4 bases and J by 6 bases, 10 bases remained unmatched. This CDR3 reads CASSSTGGASNGYTF. In nucleotides, the CDR3 is TGTGCCAGCAGCTCCACAGGGGGCGCGTCGAATGGCTACACCTTC.

The chain carries TRBV19 and TRBJ2-7; D is possibly TRBD2 (7 bases). CDR3 length equals 15 residues. Germline V gene lookup returns CDR1 LNHDA and CDR2 SQIVND (reference sequence). The V and J ends lost 3 bases and 3 bases respectively, with 15 bases between them. CDR3 loop: CASSMRGGRLYEQYF. As DNA, the CDR3 is TGTGCCAGTAGTATGAGGGGGGGGCGTCTCTACGAGCAGTACTTC.